These 30 T cell receptor beta chains were sequenced from one sample in a study of blood T cell repertoires in COVID-19. Data came from immunoSEQ multiplex PCR; TCRdb stores just in-frame clones and leaves some out. The table lists about 150,000 clones, roughly nine tenths of them singletons. Sequenced: peripheral blood. Receptors were obtained from an older woman with active COVID-19.

The chain has TRBV18 and TRBJ2-1, with unresolved D. CDR1 and CDR2 (germline): KGHSH, LQKENI. The CDR3 runs 15 residues. Trimming stripped 3 bases from V and 1 base from J, with 10 bases between. CDR3 nucleotide sequence: TGTGCCAGCTCACCGTCCGACACTTCCTACAATGAGCAGTTCTTC. The encoded protein is CASSPSDTSYNEQFF.

This chain joins TRBV6-6 and TRBJ2-7; 13 bases agree with TRBD2. Trimming removed 6 bases from V and 7 bases from J; junction bases left unmatched: 9. This CDR3 is built from 15 residues. Germline-derived CDR1 and CDR2 are MNHNY and SVGAGI (reference sequence). This chain's CDR3 is CASRSLAGGPLEQYF. CDR3 coding DNA: TGTGCCAGCAGGTCACTAGCGGGAGGGCCGCTGGAGCAGTACTTC.

The rearrangement joins TRBV6-2 or TRBV6-3 to TRBJ2-1, with a weak D call TRBD1 (5 bases). The V gene's germline CDR1 is MNHEY and CDR2 SVGEGT. This CDR3 comprises 15 residues. The germline V and J ends were trimmed by 0 bases and 9 bases, with 15 bases remaining between them. CDR3 in DNA: TGTGCCAGCAGTTACTCCCGGGCTAGAAGGGGTGAGCAGTTCTTC. It yields the protein CASSYSRARRGEQFF.

This chain links TRBV6-2 or TRBV6-3 with TRBJ2-7; TRBD1 matches at 10 bases. CDR3 length: 15 residues. Germline V gene sequence: CDR1 MNHEY, CDR2 SVGEGT. J gave up 7 bases and V 0 bases, and 6 bases lay outside the gene matches. As DNA, the CDR3 is TGTGCCAGCAGTTACTCCTCGGGACAGGGGCAGGAGCAGTACTTC. It is translated as CASSYSSGQGQEQYF.

The chain couples TRBV10-3 to TRBJ2-1; 8 bases match TRBD2. Losses at the gene ends were 3 bases for V and 8 bases for J; bases not matched to a gene: 9. There are 15 residues in the CDR3. Looked up from germline, CDR1 is ENHRY and CDR2 is SYGVKD. In nucleotides, the CDR3 is TGTGCCATCAGTGATAGGAGCGGGAGTGGAGATGAGCAGTTCTTC. Its translation: CAISDRSGSGDEQFF.

V and J are TRBV4-2 and TRBJ2-3; D uncertain. V lost 4 bases to trimming and J lost 6 bases, with 20 bases between them. The germline V gene encodes CDR1 LGHNA and CDR2 YNFKEQ. The CDR3 has 16 residues. This CDR3 is CASSPLSFFGVDTQYF. The CDR3 coding sequence is TGTGCCAGCAGCCCCCTAAGTTTTTTCGGTGTTGATACGCAGTATTTT.

The chain couples TRBV12-5 to TRBJ2-3; D gene unclear. Trimming cost V 3 bases and J 2 bases, with 6 bases left between them. Germline V CDR1 and CDR2: LGHNT, FRNRAP. The CDR3 has 13 residues. The CDR3 sequence: CASGFLVTDTQYF. CDR3 DNA: TGTGCTAGTGGTTTCCTAGTCACAGATACGCAGTATTTT. Using reference TRBV12-5 and TRBJ2-3 for the parts outside the CDR3, the full variable domain is DARVTQTPRHKVTEMGQEVTMRCQPILGHNTVFWYRQTMMQGLELLAYFRNRAPLDDSGMPKDRFSAEMPDATLATLKIQPSEPRDSAVYFCASGFLVTDTQYFGPGTRLTVL.

The genes are TRBV28 and TRBJ2-3; TRBD2 agrees at 10 bases. V was pared by 6 bases and J by 6 bases, with 12 bases of the junction left unmatched. There are 16 residues in the CDR3. The germline gives CDR1 MDHEN, CDR2 SYDVKM. CDR3 nucleotides: TGTGCCAGCAGCCCCGAACTAGCGGGATTAGCGGATACGCAGTATTTT. It translates to CASSPELAGLADTQYF. Filled out from reference TRBV28 and TRBJ2-3, the complete variable domain reads DVKVTQSSRYLVKRTGEKVFLECVQDMDHENMFWYRQDPGLGLRLIYFSYDVKMKEKGDIPEGYSVSREKKERFSLILESASTNQTSMYLCASSPELAGLADTQYFGPGTRLTVL.

Written as DNA, the CDR3 is TGTGCCAGCAGCACTCCCGGGACAGGCACTGGAAACACCATATATTTT. Protein sequence: CASSTPGTGTGNTIYF. The genes are TRBV11-2 and TRBJ1-3; 8 positions agree with TRBD1. This CDR3 is built from 16 residues. Trimming at V came to 5 bases and at J to 2 bases, leaving 8 bases not matched to a gene. The germline V gene has CDR1 SGHAT and CDR2 FQNNGV.

This sequence joins TRBV18 and TRBJ2-1; 8 bases match TRBD2. The CDR3 has 14 amino acids. J lost 7 bases, V lost 3 bases, and 5 bases had no gene match. CDR1 is KGHSH and CDR2 is LQKENI in the germline V gene. CDR3 residues: CASSPSGSVNEQFF. In DNA form, the CDR3 reads TGTGCCAGCTCACCGAGCGGGAGTGTGAATGAGCAGTTCTTC.

In nucleotides, the CDR3 is TGTGCCAGCAGCGGAAACGGGGGACAGAGCTCTGGAAACACCATATATTTT. This encodes CASSGNGGQSSGNTIYF. J is TRBJ1-3 and V is TRBV7-3; 7 nucleotides match TRBD1. This CDR3 comprises 17 residues. V shed 5 bases, J shed 0 bases, and the junction held 10 bases outside the gene matches. Germline values: CDR1 SGHTA, CDR2 FQGTGA.

The chain is built from TRBV28 and TRBJ1-2; D is undetermined. The CDR3 covers 14 residues. Germline V CDR1 and CDR2: MDHEN, SYDVKM. Trimming removed 5 bases from V and 5 bases from J, with 15 bases in between. CDR3 loop: CASSPAGGRYGYTF. DNA for the CDR3: TGTGCCAGCAGTCCTGCCGGAGGCCGATATGGCTACACCTTC.

This clone was observed once. The chain carries TRBV5-1 and TRBJ2-7; 11 bases align to TRBD2. Per germline, CDR1 SGHRS and CDR2 YFSETQ. Trimming at V came to 0 bases and at J to 2 bases, leaving 4 bases not matched to a gene. CDR3 length: 16 residues. The CDR3 sequence: CASSLAGTSGTYEQYF. CDR3 nucleotides: TGCGCCAGCAGCTTGGCCGGGACTAGCGGCACCTACGAGCAGTACTTC. The entire variable domain, with the rest obtained from reference TRBV5-1 and TRBJ2-7, is as follows: KAGVTQTPRYLIKTRGQQVTLSCSPISGHRSVSWYQQTPGQGLQFLFEYFSETQRNKGNFPGRFSGRQFSNSRSEMNVSTLELGDSALYLCASSLAGTSGTYEQYFGPGTRLTVT.

This clone is a singleton in its sample. The chain couples TRBV18 to TRBJ1-2; D uncertain. The CDR3 runs 13 residues. In germline, CDR1 is KGHSH, CDR2 LQKENI. V was shortened by 2 bases and J by 4 bases, with 8 bases between the two germline ends. CDR3 DNA: TGTGCCAGCTCACCAGGGGAGAGCTATGGCTACACCTTC. This codes for CASSPGESYGYTF.

The V gene is TRBV28, the J gene TRBJ1-3; D is unclear. The CDR3 is 16 amino acids. V lost 3 bases and J 0 bases, leaving 12 bases between the germline ends. Looked up from germline, CDR1 is MDHEN and CDR2 is SYDVKM. Written as DNA, the CDR3 is TGTGCCAGCAGTTTCAAAAGTTACAACTCTGGAAACACCATATATTTT. It specifies CASSFKSYNSGNTIYF.

The chain has TRBV4-1 and TRBJ2-2; TRBD2 might be the D (6 bases). The CDR3 sequence is 16 residues long. The germline V gene encodes CDR1 MGHRA and CDR2 YSYEKL. V lost 5 bases, J lost 2 bases, and 15 bases lay in between. The chain's CDR3 is CASSSRTTSNTGELFF. The CDR3 DNA reads as TGCGCCAGCAGCTCTCGGACTACCAGTAACACCGGGGAGCTGTTTTTT.

The chain carries TRBV30 and TRBJ1-1; no clear D gene. The V end lost 3 bases, the J end lost 6 bases, and 14 bases lay between the germline ends. This CDR3 is built from 13 residues. CDR1 and CDR2 from the germline V gene are GTSNPN and SVGIG (reference sequence). The CDR3 spells CAWRLGEIAEAFF. Written as DNA, the CDR3 is TGTGCCTGGAGACTCGGGGAAATTGCTGAAGCTTTCTTT.

J is TRBJ2-1 and V is TRBV18; perhaps TRBD2 as D (5 bases). This CDR3 has 14 amino acids. From germline, CDR1 is KGHSH and CDR2 LQKENI. V lost 1 base to trimming and J lost 4 bases, with 8 bases between them. The CDR3 region is CASSPQTTYNEQFF. The CDR3 DNA is TGTGCCAGCTCACCACAGACTACTTACAATGAGCAGTTCTTC.

This chain uses TRBV7-3 with TRBJ1-1; D ambiguous. Germline assignment: CDR1 SGHTA and CDR2 FQGTGA. There are 15 residues in the CDR3. V lost 1 base and J 5 bases, leaving 14 bases between the germline ends. The CDR3 spells CASSLKVGSGTEAFF. In DNA form, the CDR3 reads TGTGCCAGCAGCTTAAAGGTGGGGAGTGGGACTGAAGCTTTCTTT.

The chain uses TRBV27 and TRBJ2-1, with 7 nucleotides matching TRBD1. Germline V gene data show CDR1 as MNHEY and CDR2 as SMNVEV (reference sequence). This CDR3 spans 17 amino acids. Trimming at V came to 3 bases and at J to 4 bases, leaving 12 bases not matched to a gene. CDR3 residues: CASSFFLQGNRYNEQFF. Here the CDR3 DNA reads TGTGCCAGCAGTTTTTTTCTACAGGGGAATAGGTACAATGAGCAGTTCTTC.

This clone was detected only once. This chain uses TRBV5-5 with TRBJ1-1; D ambiguous. From germline, CDR1 is SGHKS and CDR2 YYEKEE (reference sequence). V lost 4 bases and J lost 3, with 13 bases in between. The CDR3 has 14 amino acids. The CDR3 sequence is CASSKLDIDTEAFF. CDR3 bases: TGTGCCAGCAGCAAACTCGATATAGACACTGAAGCTTTCTTT. Full variable domain (missing parts from reference TRBV5-5 and TRBJ1-1): DAGVTQSPTHLIKTRGQQVTLRCSPISGHKSVSWYQQVLGQGPQFIFQYYEKEERGRGNFPDRFSARQFPNYSSELNVNALLLGDSALYLCASSKLDIDTEAFFGQGTRLTVV.

This clone was seen only once. The J gene is TRBJ1-6, the V gene TRBV4-2; D is ambiguous. CDR1 is LGHNA, CDR2 YNFKEQ, per germline. The CDR3 has 13 residues. V was clipped by 1 base and J by 9 bases, with 7 bases between them. The CDR3 DNA follows: TGTGCCAGCAGCCAAGGGGAGGGTTCACCCCTCCACTTT. Amino acid sequence: CASSQGEGSPLHF.

This sequence joins TRBV6-2 or TRBV6-3 and TRBJ2-2; a weak D match, TRBD2 (5 bases). This CDR3 spans 15 amino acids. Germline V CDR1 and CDR2: MNHEY, SVGEGT. Trimming stripped 6 bases from V and 4 bases from J, with 15 bases between. The CDR3 region is CASSPLGEGTGELFF. In nucleotides, the CDR3 is TGTGCCAGCAGCCCACTAGGAGAGGGCACCGGGGAGCTGTTTTTT.

The V and J genes are TRBV6-6 and TRBJ2-7, with 11 positions matching TRBD1. Per germline, CDR1 MNHNY and CDR2 SVGAGI (reference sequence). This CDR3 contains 12 residues. The CDR3 loop is CATGTGGYEQYF. The CDR3 DNA sequence: TGTGCTACCGGGACAGGGGGCTACGAGCAGTACTTC.

The chain is built from TRBV15 and TRBJ1-5; TRBD1 agrees at 10 bases. The CDR3 totals 15 residues. Looked up from germline, CDR1 is LNHNV and CDR2 is YYDKDF (reference sequence). The V segment lost 5 bases and the J segment 5 bases; nucleotides outside the gene matches: 6. The CDR3, as DNA: TGTGCCACCAGCGCCCGGACAGGGGGAGATCAGCCCCAGCATTTT. Translated, it gives CATSARTGGDQPQHF.

J is TRBJ2-2 and V is TRBV19; TRBD2 agrees at 9 bases. V lost 5 bases and J lost 6; bases outside the gene matches: 16. The germline CDR1 and CDR2 sequences are LNHDA and SQIVND (reference sequence). CDR3 length: 18 amino acids. CDR3 region: CASSVGSGSWLFAGELFF. The CDR3 nucleotides are TGTGCCAGTAGTGTAGGTAGCGGGAGTTGGTTGTTTGCCGGGGAGCTGTTTTTT.

This chain's CDR3 is CASSQTGTGANVLTF. The CDR3, as DNA: TGCGCCAGCAGTCAGACAGGGACTGGGGCCAACGTCCTGACTTTC. The V and J genes are TRBV4-1 and TRBJ2-6; 7 positions agree with TRBD1. After removal of 6 bases from V and 2 bases from J, the junction contained 4 bases not matched to a gene. The CDR3 has 15 amino acids. Germline-derived CDR1 and CDR2 are MGHRA and YSYEKL.

This clone was seen a few times. V is TRBV7-2 and J is TRBJ2-1, with TRBD2 matching over 11 bases. From germline, CDR1 is SGHTA and CDR2 FQGNSA. The V gene end was trimmed by 3 bases and the J gene end by 10 bases; junction bases not matched to a gene: 8. CDR3 length: 15 residues. CDR3 bases: TGTGCCAGCAGCTTTGTACTAGCGGGAGACGGGGAGCAGTTCTTC. As protein: CASSFVLAGDGEQFF. The full variable domain, its missing parts supplied by reference TRBV7-2 and TRBJ2-1, is GAGVSQSPSNKVTEKGKDVELRCDPISGHTALYWYRQSLGQGLEFLIYFQGNSAPDKSGLPSDRFSAERTGGSVSTLTIQRTQQEDSAVYLCASSFVLAGDGEQFFGPGTRLTVL.

The chain uses TRBV29-1 and TRBJ2-5; the match to TRBD2 covers 15 bases. The germline V gene encodes CDR1 SQVTM and CDR2 ANQGSEA. There are 15 residues in the CDR3. V was pared by 6 bases and J by 7 bases, with 9 bases of the junction left unmatched. CDR3 nucleotides: TGCAGCGTACGGATGGGACTAGCGGGAGGTGGGACCCAGTACTTC. This encodes CSVRMGLAGGGTQYF.

The J gene is TRBJ1-2, the V gene TRBV27; 10 nucleotides agree with TRBD1. The CDR3 has 16 residues. After removal of 0 bases from V and 6 bases from J, the junction contained 7 bases not matched to a gene. CDR1 and CDR2 (germline): MNHEY, SMNVEV (reference sequence). CDR3 nucleotides: TGTGCCAGCAGTTTATCCCACCGCGACAGGGGGCATGGCTACACCTTC. This sequence encodes CASSLSHRDRGHGYTF.